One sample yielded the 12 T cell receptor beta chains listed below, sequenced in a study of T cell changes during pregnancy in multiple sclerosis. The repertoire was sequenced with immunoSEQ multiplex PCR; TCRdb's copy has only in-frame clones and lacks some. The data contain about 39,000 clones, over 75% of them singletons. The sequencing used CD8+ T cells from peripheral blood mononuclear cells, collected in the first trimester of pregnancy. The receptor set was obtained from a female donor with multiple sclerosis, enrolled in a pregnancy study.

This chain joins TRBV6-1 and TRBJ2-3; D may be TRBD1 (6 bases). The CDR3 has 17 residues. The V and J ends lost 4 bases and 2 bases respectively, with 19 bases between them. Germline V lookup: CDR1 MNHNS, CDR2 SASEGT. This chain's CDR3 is CASSAVGHGEYTDTQYF. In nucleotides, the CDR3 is TGTGCCAGCAGTGCTGTGGGACACGGCGAATACACAGATACGCAGTATTTT.

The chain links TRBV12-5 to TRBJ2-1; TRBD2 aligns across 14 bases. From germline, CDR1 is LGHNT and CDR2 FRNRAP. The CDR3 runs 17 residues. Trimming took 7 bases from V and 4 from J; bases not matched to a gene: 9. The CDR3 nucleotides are TGTGCTAGTGCCCCGACTAGCGGGGGGGCGGGGTACAATGAGCAGTTCTTC. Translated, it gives CASAPTSGGAGYNEQFF.

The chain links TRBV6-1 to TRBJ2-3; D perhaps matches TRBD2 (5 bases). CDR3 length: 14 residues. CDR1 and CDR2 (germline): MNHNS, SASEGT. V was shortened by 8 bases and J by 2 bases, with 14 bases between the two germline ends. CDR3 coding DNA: TGTGCCAGCCTTCGAGCGGAACTCACAGATACGCAGTATTTT. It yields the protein CASLRAELTDTQYF.

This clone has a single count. The CDR3 spells CASSQGVWGFTDRVSYEQYF. CDR3 bases: TGTGCCAGCAGCCAAGGGGTCTGGGGTTTTACGGACAGGGTATCCTACGAGCAGTACTTC. The chain recombines TRBV4-2 with TRBJ2-7, with TRBD1 matching 8 bases. The V gene end was trimmed by 1 base and the J gene end by 1 base; junction bases not matched to a gene: 18. Germline loops: CDR1 LGHNA, CDR2 YNFKEQ. The CDR3 length is 20 residues.

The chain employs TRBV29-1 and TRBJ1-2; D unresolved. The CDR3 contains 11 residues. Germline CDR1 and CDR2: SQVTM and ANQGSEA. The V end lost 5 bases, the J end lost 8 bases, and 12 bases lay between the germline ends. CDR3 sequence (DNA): TGCAGCGTTTCCCATCTGAGGGGCTACACCTTC. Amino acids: CSVSHLRGYTF.

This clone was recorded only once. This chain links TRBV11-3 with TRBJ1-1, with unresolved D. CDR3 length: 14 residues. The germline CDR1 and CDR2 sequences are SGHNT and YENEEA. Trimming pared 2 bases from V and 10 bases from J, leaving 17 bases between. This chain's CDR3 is CASSLNAAADVAFF. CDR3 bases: TGTGCCAGCAGCTTAAATGCGGCGGCCGATGTAGCTTTCTTT.

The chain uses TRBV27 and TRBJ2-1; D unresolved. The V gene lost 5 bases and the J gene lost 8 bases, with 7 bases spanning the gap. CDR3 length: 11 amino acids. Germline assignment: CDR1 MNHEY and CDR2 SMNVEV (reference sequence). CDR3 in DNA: TGTGCCAGCAGTGCAAGAGATGAGCAGTTCTTC. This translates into CASSARDEQFF.

The CDR3 protein is CASTYRGSYEQYF. Written as DNA, the CDR3 is TGTGCCAGCACCTACAGGGGGTCCTACGAGCAGTACTTC. The V gene is TRBV5-6, the J gene TRBJ2-7; 8 bases line up with TRBD1. The CDR3 sequence is 13 residues long. The germline V gene encodes CDR1 SGHDT and CDR2 YYEEEE. V was pared by 6 bases and J by 1 base, with 3 bases of the junction left unmatched.

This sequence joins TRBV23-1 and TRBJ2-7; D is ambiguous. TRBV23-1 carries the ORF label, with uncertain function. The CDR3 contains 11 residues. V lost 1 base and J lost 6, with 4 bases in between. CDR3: CASSQWPEQYF. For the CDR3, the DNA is TGCGCCAGCAGTCAATGGCCCGAGCAGTACTTC.

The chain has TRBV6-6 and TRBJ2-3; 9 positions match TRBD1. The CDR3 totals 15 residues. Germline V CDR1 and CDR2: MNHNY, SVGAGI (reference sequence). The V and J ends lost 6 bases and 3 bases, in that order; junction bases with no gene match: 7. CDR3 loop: CASSYLGTGTDTQYF. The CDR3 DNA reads TGTGCCAGCAGCTACCTAGGGACAGGGACAGATACGCAGTATTTT.

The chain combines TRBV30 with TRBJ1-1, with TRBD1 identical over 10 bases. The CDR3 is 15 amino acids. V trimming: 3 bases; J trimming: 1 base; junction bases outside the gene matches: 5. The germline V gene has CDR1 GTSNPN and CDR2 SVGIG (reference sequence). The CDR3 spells CAWRGWTGGNTEAFF. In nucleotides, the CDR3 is TGTGCCTGGAGGGGGTGGACAGGGGGGAACACTGAAGCTTTCTTT.

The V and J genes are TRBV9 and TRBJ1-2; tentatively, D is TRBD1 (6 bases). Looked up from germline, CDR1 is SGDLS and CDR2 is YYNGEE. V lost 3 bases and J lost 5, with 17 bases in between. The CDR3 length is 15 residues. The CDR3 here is CASSARRGGQYGYTF. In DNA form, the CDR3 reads TGTGCCAGCAGCGCTAGACGGGGGGGGCAGTATGGCTACACCTTC.